This TCR beta chain was captured in a study of CD8 T cells in Susac syndrome. Whole-study findings and limits: The TCR sequencing and HLA analysis in the study involved a relatively small number of individuals, as the study acknowledged.

TCR beta was sequenced from blood CD8+ and CD4+ T cells. Relapsing-remitting disease, either stable or active, was present in the treatment-naive patients who were the multiple sclerosis controls. CD8+ and CD4+ T cells were negatively isolated; TEMRA cells were FACS-enriched. RNA was extracted with the RNeasy kit, and a quantity of 0.5 to 1 ug was reverse transcribed using random hexamers. TCRdb reprocessed the immunoSEQ multiplex PCR reads via MiXCR and lists one record per CDR3 protein. The table records 140,000 to 150,000 distinct CDR3 sequences, approximately 95% of them present only once. This clonotype showed up just once. What it recognizes is unknown. Trimming stripped 0 bases from V and 7 bases from J, with 19 bases between. Germline V gives CDR1 LGHDT, CDR2 YNNKEL (reference sequence). This CDR3 contains 16 residues.

The sample was CD4+ T cells from PBMCs. The chain uses TRBV3-1 and TRBJ2-7; D ambiguous. This TCR was sampled from a human donor with multiple sclerosis. CDR3 coding DNA: TGTGCCAGCAGCCAAGATTCTGGTGGACGACTTATGGAGCAGTACTTC. It yields the protein CASSQDSGGRLMEQYF.